A selection of T cell receptor beta chains follows, all from one sample in a study of blood T cell repertoires in COVID-19. Sequencing used immunoSEQ multiplex PCR; TCRdb keeps in-frame clones, though not all of them. This sample has 310,000 or so clones, with about 83% found just once. The specimen sequenced was peripheral blood. The receptors were gathered from a woman between 50 and 59 years old with acute or convalescent COVID-19. The CDR3 runs from the conserved cysteine through the conserved F or W. Fields, in order: clone size, J gene, D gene, V gene, CDR3 DNA, CDR3 protein. D genes are given only for firm matches. Only part of the rows carry a size: once, few, many, or a class if the clone is expanded.

NA	TRBJ2-1	TRBD2	TRBV5-5	TGTGCCAGCAGCTGGGGACTAGCGGGAATCGATGAGCAGTTCTTC	CASSWGLAGIDEQFF
NA	TRBJ1-2	NA	TRBV4-3	TGCGCCAGCAGCCACACAGGGATTAGCTACACCTTC	CASSHTGISYTF
NA	TRBJ2-3	TRBD2	TRBV2	TGTGCCAAACGGGACCCCACCTCTCTAGCGGGAGTTAGCACAGATACGCAGTATTTT	CAKRDPTSLAGVSTDTQYF
NA	TRBJ1-2	NA	TRBV28	TGTGCCAGCAACGTCGGGGGAACTTATGGCTACACCTTC	CASNVGGTYGYTF
NA	TRBJ2-2	TRBD2	TRBV2	TGTGCCAGCAGTGAGAGCGGGAGAGGGACCGGGGAGCTGTTTTTT	CASSESGRGTGELFF
NA	TRBJ2-7	TRBD1	TRBV18	TGTGCCAGCTCACCGCCCCAGGGCAGGGGGCTCTACGAGCAGTACTTC	CASSPPQGRGLYEQYF
NA	TRBJ2-7	TRBD2	TRBV18	TGTGCCAGCTCACCGGGACTAGCGGGTGAGGGCGAGCAGTACTTC	CASSPGLAGEGEQYF
NA	TRBJ2-3	NA	TRBV6-6	TGTGCCAGCAGCTACCCAGACCCCGGGACTCCCCTGCTAGCAGATACGCAGTATTTT	CASSYPDPGTPLLADTQYF
NA	TRBJ1-2	NA	TRBV30	TGTGCCTGGAATGGCGGGGGGGGCGGCTACACCTTC	CAWNGGGGGYTF
NA	TRBJ2-2	TRBD2	TRBV5-6	TGTGCCAGCAGCCAGGGACTAGCGGGAGGGGGCACCGGGGAGCTGTTTTTT	CASSQGLAGGGTGELFF
few	TRBJ1-4	NA	TRBV28	TGTGCCAGCAGCCGACAGGCAACTAATGAAAAACTGTTTTTT	CASSRQATNEKLFF
NA	TRBJ2-3	TRBD2	TRBV5-4	TGTGCCAGCAGCTTAGGCGGGAGTATAAGCACAGATACGCAGTATTTT	CASSLGGSISTDTQYF
NA	TRBJ1-2	NA	TRBV2	TGTGCCAGCAGTGGCGGGGACTATGGCTACACCTTC	CASSGGDYGYTF
NA	TRBJ2-3	TRBD2	TRBV5-1	TGCGCCAGCAGCCCCTGGACTAGCGGGACCACAGATACGCAGTATTTT	CASSPWTSGTTDTQYF
NA	TRBJ1-1	NA	TRBV5-1	TGCGCCAGCAGCTTGTTCTGGGGAGGGAACACTGAAGCTTTCTTT	CASSLFWGGNTEAFF
NA	TRBJ2-3	TRBD2	TRBV9	TGTGCCAGCAGCGTCGGGACTAGTAGTACAGATACGCAGTATTTT	CASSVGTSSTDTQYF
NA	TRBJ2-1	TRBD1	TRBV5-1	TGCGCCAGCAGCCTAGGGGACAGGGAATTTAACAATGAGCAGTTCTTC	CASSLGDREFNNEQFF
NA	TRBJ1-2	TRBD1	TRBV28	TGTGCCAGTTGGGGGTACAGGGGGACCTATGGCTACACCTTC	CASWGYRGTYGYTF
NA	TRBJ1-3	TRBD1	TRBV5-1	TGCGCCAGCAGCGATCAGGGGGGAGCTGGAAACACCATATATTTT	CASSDQGGAGNTIYF
NA	TRBJ1-1	NA	TRBV7-9	TGTGCCAGCAGCCCGGGTTCTTGGGCTTTCTTT	CASSPGSWAFF
NA	TRBJ2-2	NA	TRBV29-1	TGCAGCGTTGCGCGGGTTGGTACCGGGGAGCTGTTTTTT	CSVARVGTGELFF
few	TRBJ2-1	NA	TRBV5-1	TGCGCCAGCAGCTCCCGAGTCCCTAACAATGAGCAGTTCTTC	CASSSRVPNNEQFF
once	TRBJ2-3	NA	TRBV7-3	TGTGCCAGCAGCTCTAGGACACCTAGCACAGATACGCAGTATTTT	CASSSRTPSTDTQYF
NA	TRBJ2-1	NA	TRBV6-4	TGTGCCAGCAGCCGAACGGGTATCTCCTACAATGAGCAGTTCTTC	CASSRTGISYNEQFF
NA	TRBJ1-5	NA	TRBV6-5	TGTGCCAGCAGGTCTTCAGGGATCGGCAATCAGCCCCAGCATTTT	CASRSSGIGNQPQHF
NA	TRBJ2-1	TRBD2	TRBV5-1	TGCGCCAGCAGCCTTAGCGGGATCTCCTACAATGAGCAGTTCTTC	CASSLSGISYNEQFF
NA	TRBJ1-2	NA	TRBV12-3/TRBV12-4	TGTGCCAGCACCGTCAGGGAAAACTATGGCTACACCTTC	CASTVRENYGYTF
NA	TRBJ1-6	NA	TRBV5-1	TGCGCCAGCAGCTTGGCTCAGGGAAATTCACCCCTCCACTTT	CASSLAQGNSPLHF
few	TRBJ1-2	NA	TRBV7-8	TGTGCCAGCAGCCCTCAAGACAGAACATTTAACTATGGCTACACCTTC	CASSPQDRTFNYGYTF
NA	TRBJ1-2	TRBD1	TRBV28	TGTGCCAGCCTCACTTGGGACAGGGGGCTATCTAACTATGGCTACACCTTC	CASLTWDRGLSNYGYTF
NA	TRBJ2-7	TRBD2	TRBV12-5	TGTGCTAGTGGTTTAGGCGGGAGCTTATACGAGCAGTACTTC	CASGLGGSLYEQYF
once	TRBJ1-1	NA	TRBV3-1/TRBV3-2	TGTGCCAGCAGCCAAGCCGGGCGGGGCTACACTGAAGCTTTCTTT	CASSQAGRGYTEAFF
NA	TRBJ1-1	TRBD1	TRBV19	TGTGCCAGTAGAATTGTCTGGAACAGGGGGGCTGAAGCTTTCTTT	CASRIVWNRGAEAFF
NA	TRBJ2-2	TRBD2	TRBV4-1	TGCGCCAGCAGCCACATAGCGGGTCAACCCGGGGAGCTGTTTTTT	CASSHIAGQPGELFF
NA	TRBJ1-3	TRBD1	TRBV27	TGTGCCAGCAGTCCCCGACAGGGGGCGGGAAACACCATATATTTT	CASSPRQGAGNTIYF
NA	TRBJ1-2	NA	TRBV27	TGTGCCAGCAGGGACGGATGGGGGCTTAACTATGGCTACACCTTC	CASRDGWGLNYGYTF
NA	TRBJ1-2	NA	TRBV27	TGCGGGAGTTGGGAATCTAACTATGGCTACACCTTC	CGSWESNYGYTF
NA	TRBJ2-7	NA	TRBV4-3	TGCGCCAGCAGCCAGCACAGAAATACCTACGAGCAGTACTTC	CASSQHRNTYEQYF
NA	TRBJ1-6	TRBD1	TRBV5-1	TGCGCCAGCAGACCCGGACAGGGGGCCTCACCCCTCCACTTT	CASRPGQGASPLHF
NA	TRBJ1-5	TRBD1	TRBV4-1	TGCGCCAGCAGCCAAGGGGACAGGGACTATCAGCCCCAGCATTTT	CASSQGDRDYQPQHF
once	TRBJ2-1	NA	TRBV11-2	TGTGCCAGCAGCCCTGATCAGGCTACGATGCAGTTCTTC	CASSPDQATMQFF
NA	TRBJ2-2	TRBD1	TRBV9	TGTGCCAGCAGCGTAGAGGGGGCTAGATGGTCCGGGGAGCTGTTTTTT	CASSVEGARWSGELFF
NA	TRBJ1-1	TRBD1	TRBV30	TGTGCCTGGAGTGTGACAGGGGGAGACACTGAAGCTTTCTTT	CAWSVTGGDTEAFF